The clone carrying this T cell receptor (beta chain) came up once. In the authors' methods: Estimated nucleated cell counts came from reference gene primer amplification. The method was immunoSEQ multiplex PCR; TCRdb's version includes in-frame clones alone and lacks a portion of them. The DNA gave D and trimming, while V, J and clone size come from that table. The sample includes about 220,000 clones, about four fifths of them seen just once. Germline V lookup: CDR1 KGHSH, CDR2 LQKENI. The CDR3 is 14 residues long. V dropped 1 base and J dropped 5 bases, with 9 bases sitting between them. This entry is derived from a study of blood T cell repertoires in COVID-19. Study at large: The United States, Italy and Spain provided the acute and convalescent COVID-19 samples. Sample material is recorded as cDNA or gDNA derived from T cells, B-cell-depleted T cells, or PBMCs.

This TCR was sampled from a woman of 80 years or more with acute or convalescent COVID-19. The sequencing input was peripheral blood. The rearrangement links TRBV18 to TRBJ2-1; a weak D match, TRBD1 (5 bases). CDR3 region: CASSPLVGDNEQFF. The DNA of the CDR3 is TGTGCCAGCTCACCACTGGTAGGGGACAATGAGCAGTTCTTC. Variable domain in full (rest from reference TRBV18 and TRBJ2-1): NAGVMQNPRHLVRRRGQEARLRCSPMKGHSHVYWYRQLPEEGLKFMVYLQKENIIDESGMPKERFSAEFPKEGPSILRIQQVVRGDSAAYFCASSPLVGDNEQFFGPGTRLTVL.